These T cell receptor beta chains were read from a single sample in a study of cytomegalovirus exposure and HLA in healthy donors. Profiling relied on immunoSEQ multiplex PCR, and the TCRdb table lists in-frame clones only, not all of them. Of more than 95,000 clones listed, roughly four fifths are singletons. The sample consisted of PBMCs. Receptors were obtained from a woman between 18 and 29 years old in good health and CMV-seronegative. CDR3s include the opening cysteine and the closing phenylalanine or tryptophan. D genes are given only for firm matches. Expanded clones get a size class; other rows say once, few or many, or leave the size out.

j_call,d_call,v_call,clone_size,cdr3_nt,cdr3_aa
TRBJ2-2,.,TRBV5-4,.,TGTGCCAGCAGCTCGGGGGGCCTAAACACCGGGGAGCTGTTTTTT,CASSSGGLNTGELFF
TRBJ1-4,.,TRBV5-4,.,TGTGCCAGCAGTGTTGCGGGGGCGCGCTCTAATGAAAAACTGTTTTTT,CASSVAGARSNEKLFF
TRBJ1-1,TRBD1,TRBV5-4,.,TGTGCCAGCAGCTTGGTAACAGGGGGCGTAATGGACACTGAAGCTTTCTTT,CASSLVTGGVMDTEAFF
TRBJ2-7,TRBD1,TRBV5-1,.,TGCGCCAGCAGCCTGGCCGGGACAGGACCCTACGAGCAGTACTTC,CASSLAGTGPYEQYF
TRBJ1-1,.,TRBV20-1,.,TGCAGTGCCCCACGGGTCACTGAAGCTTTCTTT,CSAPRVTEAFF
TRBJ2-7,.,TRBV12-5,.,TGTGCTAGTGGTCTACCACCGGGGGGCGCGTACTACGAGCAGTACTTC,CASGLPPGGAYYEQYF
TRBJ1-2,.,TRBV2,few,TGTGCCAGCGAGGGGGGAGGGACTGGCTATGGCTACACCTTC,CASEGGGTGYGYTF
TRBJ1-1,.,TRBV30,.,TGTGCCTGGAGTCCAGGGTGGCAGAACACTGAAGCTTTCTTT,CAWSPGWQNTEAFF
TRBJ2-7,.,TRBV25-1,.,TGTGCCAGCAGTGAAGGTCAGGGCTCCTACGAGCAGTACTTC,CASSEGQGSYEQYF
TRBJ2-7,.,TRBV5-1,.,TGCGCCAGCAGAGGGGGGACAGACGGCTTTATTAACGAGCAGTACTTC,CASRGGTDGFINEQYF
TRBJ2-7,TRBD2,TRBV9,.,TGTGCCAGCAGCGCCGGGACTAGCGGCTACGAGCAGTACTTC,CASSAGTSGYEQYF
TRBJ1-2,TRBD1,TRBV6-5,.,TGTGCCAGCAGGGGGACAGCTAACTATGGCTACACCTTC,CASRGTANYGYTF
TRBJ1-1,TRBD1,TRBV4-2,few,TGTGCCAGCAGCCAAGTGCGCTCAGGGGGTACGAACACTGAAGCTTTCTTT,CASSQVRSGGTNTEAFF
TRBJ2-7,.,TRBV5-6,.,TGTGCCAGCAGCTTTGGGCAGGGGGGCTCCTACGAGCAGTACTTC,CASSFGQGGSYEQYF
TRBJ2-3,.,TRBV6-1,.,TGTGCCAGCAGTGGTCTAGGGCAGTATTTT,CASSGLGQYF
TRBJ1-5,.,TRBV7-2,.,TGTGCCAGCAGCTCAGGATCCACAGGGATTCAGCCCCAGCATTTT,CASSSGSTGIQPQHF
TRBJ2-7,TRBD2,TRBV11-2,.,TGTGCCAGCAGCTATTCTAGCGGTCCCTACGAGCAGTACTTC,CASSYSSGPYEQYF
TRBJ1-6,.,TRBV6-4,.,TGTGCCAGCAGTGACGACATGGGTTCACCCCTCCACTTT,CASSDDMGSPLHF
TRBJ1-6,.,TRBV27,.,TGTGCCAGCAGTCAAACGCTGACAGGTACCAATTCACCCCTCCACTTT,CASSQTLTGTNSPLHF
TRBJ1-1,.,TRBV6-1,.,TGTGCCAGCAGTGTAAGACAGGAGATGAACACTGAAGCTTTCTTT,CASSVRQEMNTEAFF
TRBJ2-3,TRBD2,TRBV30,.,TGTGCCTGGAGTGTACTCTCCCAGGGACTAGCAGCGGATACGCAGTATTTT,CAWSVLSQGLAADTQYF
TRBJ2-7,.,TRBV6-1,.,TGTGCCAGCAGTGAAGGTGGAGGGACCCCCTACGAGCAGTACTTC,CASSEGGGTPYEQYF
TRBJ1-2,.,TRBV2,.,TGTGCCAGCCAACCCCAGGGGAACTATGGCTACACCTTC,CASQPQGNYGYTF
TRBJ1-1,TRBD1,TRBV4-1,.,TGCGCCAGCAGCCTCGGGGCAGGGGGGGAAGCTTTCTTT,CASSLGAGGEAFF
TRBJ2-7,TRBD1,TRBV4-1,.,TGCGCCAGCAGCCCCTCAGGGACAGGTAACTACGAGCAGTACTTC,CASSPSGTGNYEQYF
TRBJ1-3,TRBD1,TRBV4-1,many,TGCGCCAGCAGCCCGCCCTGGACAGGGTTATCGGGTGGAAACACCATATATTTT,CASSPPWTGLSGGNTIYF
TRBJ2-7,TRBD2,TRBV7-6,.,TGTGCCAGCAGCCTTAGCGGGGGGTGGGTTAGGCAGTACTTC,CASSLSGGWVRQYF
TRBJ2-7,.,TRBV7-2,.,TGTGCCAGCAGCCGCGATCCGCAGGGCGTCTACGAGCAGTACTTC,CASSRDPQGVYEQYF
TRBJ1-2,TRBD1,TRBV19,.,TGTGCCAGTGGGCCGACAGGGCCTTATGGCTACACCTTC,CASGPTGPYGYTF
TRBJ2-7,.,TRBV5-4,.,TGTGCCAGCAGCCCCGGAACAGGGACCTACGAGCAGTACTTC,CASSPGTGTYEQYF
TRBJ2-3,TRBD2,TRBV4-1,.,TGCGCCAGCAGGGGACTAGGGACAGATACGCAGTATTTT,CASRGLGTDTQYF
TRBJ1-3,.,TRBV15,.,TGTGCCACCAGCAGAGATCGCGGGCCCCCTGGAAACACCATATATTTT,CATSRDRGPPGNTIYF
TRBJ2-3,.,TRBV7-3,.,TGTGCCAGCAGCACCAGGGGAGGGGATACGCAGTATTTT,CASSTRGGDTQYF
TRBJ2-1,TRBD1,TRBV5-1,.,TGCGCCAGCAGTCGAGCACAGGGGGCTTACAATGAGCAGTTCTTC,CASSRAQGAYNEQFF